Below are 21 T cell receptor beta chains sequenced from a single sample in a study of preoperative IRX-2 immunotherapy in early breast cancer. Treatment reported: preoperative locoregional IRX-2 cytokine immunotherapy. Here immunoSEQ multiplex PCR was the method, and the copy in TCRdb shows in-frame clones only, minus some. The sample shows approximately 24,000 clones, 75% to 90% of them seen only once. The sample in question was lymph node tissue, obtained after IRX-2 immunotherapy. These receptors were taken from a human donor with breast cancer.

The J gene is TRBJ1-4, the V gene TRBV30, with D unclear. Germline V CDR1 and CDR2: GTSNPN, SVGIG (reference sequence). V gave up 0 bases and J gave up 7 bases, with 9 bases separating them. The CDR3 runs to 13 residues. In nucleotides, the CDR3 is TGTGCCTGGAGTGTCCCGACCGGTGAAAAACTGTTTTTT. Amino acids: CAWSVPTGEKLFF.

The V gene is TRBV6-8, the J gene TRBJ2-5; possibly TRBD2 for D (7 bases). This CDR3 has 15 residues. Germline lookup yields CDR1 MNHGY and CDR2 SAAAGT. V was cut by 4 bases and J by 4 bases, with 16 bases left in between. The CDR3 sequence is CASSSLGGLGETQYF. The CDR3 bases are TGTGCCAGCAGTTCGTTGGGGGGGCTAGGAGAGACCCAGTACTTC.

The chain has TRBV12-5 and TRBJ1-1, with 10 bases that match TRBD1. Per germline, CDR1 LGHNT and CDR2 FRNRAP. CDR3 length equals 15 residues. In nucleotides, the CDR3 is TGTGCCAGCACTAGACAGGGGGCTAGGGTCACTGAAGCTTTCTTT. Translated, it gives CASTRQGARVTEAFF.

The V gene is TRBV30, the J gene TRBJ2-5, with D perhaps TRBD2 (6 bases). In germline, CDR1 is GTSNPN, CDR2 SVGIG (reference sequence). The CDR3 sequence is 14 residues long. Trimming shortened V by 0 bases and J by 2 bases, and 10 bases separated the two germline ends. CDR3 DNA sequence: TGTGCCTGGAGTGTGGTGGCGGGGCAAGAGACCCAGTACTTC. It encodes CAWSVVAGQETQYF.

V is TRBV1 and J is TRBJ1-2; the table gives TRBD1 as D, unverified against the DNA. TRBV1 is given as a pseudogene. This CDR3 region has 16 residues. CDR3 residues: CASSRTYGTGDHGYTF. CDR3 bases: TGCGCCAGCAGCCGAACCTACGGGACAGGGGACCATGGCTACACCTTC.

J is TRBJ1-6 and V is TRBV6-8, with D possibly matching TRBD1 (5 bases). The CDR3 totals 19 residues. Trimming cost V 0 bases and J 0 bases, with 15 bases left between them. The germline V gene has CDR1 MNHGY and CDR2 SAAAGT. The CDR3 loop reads CASSYSIARDSSYNSPLHF. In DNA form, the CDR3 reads TGTGCCAGCAGTTACTCGATTGCGAGAGACAGCTCCTATAATTCACCCCTCCACTTT.

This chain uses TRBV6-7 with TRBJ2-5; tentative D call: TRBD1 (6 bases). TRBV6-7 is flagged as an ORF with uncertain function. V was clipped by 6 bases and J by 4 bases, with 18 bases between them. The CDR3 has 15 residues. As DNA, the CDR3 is TGTGCCAGCAGCCCTCCGGGACAAAAGGGAGAGACCCAGTACTTC. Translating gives CASSPPGQKGETQYF.

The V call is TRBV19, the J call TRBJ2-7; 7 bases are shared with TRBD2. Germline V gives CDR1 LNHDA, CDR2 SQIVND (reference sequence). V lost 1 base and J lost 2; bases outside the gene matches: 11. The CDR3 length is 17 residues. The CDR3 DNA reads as TGTGCCAGTAGTATAGGAAGGCAAGCGGGATCTACCTACGAGCAGTACTTC. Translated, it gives CASSIGRQAGSTYEQYF.

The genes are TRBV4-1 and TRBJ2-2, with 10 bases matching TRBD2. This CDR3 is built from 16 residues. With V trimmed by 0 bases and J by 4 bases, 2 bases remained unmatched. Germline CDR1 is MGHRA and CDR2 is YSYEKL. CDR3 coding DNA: TGCGCCAGCAGCCAAGATCGACTAGCGGGCACCGGGGAGCTGTTTTTT. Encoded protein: CASSQDRLAGTGELFF.

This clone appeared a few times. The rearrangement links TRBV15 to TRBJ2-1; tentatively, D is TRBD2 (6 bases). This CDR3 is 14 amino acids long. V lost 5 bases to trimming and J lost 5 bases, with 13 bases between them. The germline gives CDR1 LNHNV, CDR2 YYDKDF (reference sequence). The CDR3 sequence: CATSRGTENNEQFF. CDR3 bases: TGTGCCACCAGCCGGGGGACGGAAAACAATGAGCAGTTCTTC.

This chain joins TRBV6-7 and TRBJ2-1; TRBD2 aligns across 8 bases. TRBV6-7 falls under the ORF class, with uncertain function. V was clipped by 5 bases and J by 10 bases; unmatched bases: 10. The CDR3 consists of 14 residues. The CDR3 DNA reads TGTGCCAGCAGTGAAGCTCCGACTAGCGACGAGCAGTTCTTC. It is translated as CASSEAPTSDEQFF.

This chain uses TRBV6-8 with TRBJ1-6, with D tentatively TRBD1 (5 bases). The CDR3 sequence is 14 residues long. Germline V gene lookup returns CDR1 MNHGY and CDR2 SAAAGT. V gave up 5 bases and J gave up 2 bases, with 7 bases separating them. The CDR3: CASSAGPYNSPLHF. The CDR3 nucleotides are TGTGCCAGCAGTGCGGGACCCTATAATTCACCCCTCCACTTT.

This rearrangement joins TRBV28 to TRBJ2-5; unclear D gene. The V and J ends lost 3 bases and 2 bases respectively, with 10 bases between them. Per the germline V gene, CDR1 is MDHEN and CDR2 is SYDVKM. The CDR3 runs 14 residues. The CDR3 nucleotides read TGTGCCAGCAGTTTTCCGGCGGTACAAGAGACCCAGTACTTC. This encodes CASSFPAVQETQYF.

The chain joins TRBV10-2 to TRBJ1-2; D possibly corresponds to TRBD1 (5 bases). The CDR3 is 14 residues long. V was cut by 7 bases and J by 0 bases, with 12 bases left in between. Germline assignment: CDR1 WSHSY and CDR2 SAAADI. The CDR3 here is CASTKTVPNYGYTF. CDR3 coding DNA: TGCGCCAGCACAAAGACAGTTCCTAACTATGGCTACACCTTC.

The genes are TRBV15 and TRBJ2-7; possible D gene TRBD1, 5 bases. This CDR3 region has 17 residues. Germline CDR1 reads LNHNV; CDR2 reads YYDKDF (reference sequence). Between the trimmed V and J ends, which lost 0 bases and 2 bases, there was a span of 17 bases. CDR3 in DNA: TGTGCCACCAGCAGAGATTCGGCTAGGGGTGGAACCTACGAGCAGTACTTC. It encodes CATSRDSARGGTYEQYF. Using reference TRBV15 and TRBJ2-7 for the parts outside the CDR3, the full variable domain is DAMVIQNPRYQVTQFGKPVTLSCSQTLNHNVMYWYQQKSSQAPKLLFHYYDKDFNNEADTPDNFQSRRPNTSFCFLDIRSPGLGDTAMYLCATSRDSARGGTYEQYFGPGTRLTVT.

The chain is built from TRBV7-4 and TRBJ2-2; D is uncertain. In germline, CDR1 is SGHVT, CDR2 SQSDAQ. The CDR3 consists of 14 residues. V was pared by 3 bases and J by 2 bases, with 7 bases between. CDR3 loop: CASSLQVNTGELFF. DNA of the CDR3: TGTGCCAGCAGCTTGCAGGTTAACACCGGGGAGCTGTTTTTT.

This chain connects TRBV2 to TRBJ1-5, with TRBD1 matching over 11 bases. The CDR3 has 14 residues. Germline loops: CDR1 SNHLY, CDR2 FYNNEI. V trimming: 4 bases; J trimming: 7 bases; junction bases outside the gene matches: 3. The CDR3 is CASSGTGGDQPQHF. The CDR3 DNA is TGTGCCAGCAGTGGGACAGGGGGCGACCAGCCCCAGCATTTT.

This CDR3 is CAWSRGGSSGNTIYF. CDR3 nucleotide sequence: TGTGCCTGGAGTCGAGGAGGTAGCTCTGGAAACACCATATATTTT. This chain joins TRBV30 and TRBJ1-3; D unclear. The V and J ends lost 2 bases and 0 bases respectively, with 11 bases between them. CDR3 length equals 15 residues. The germline V gene has CDR1 GTSNPN and CDR2 SVGIG (reference sequence).

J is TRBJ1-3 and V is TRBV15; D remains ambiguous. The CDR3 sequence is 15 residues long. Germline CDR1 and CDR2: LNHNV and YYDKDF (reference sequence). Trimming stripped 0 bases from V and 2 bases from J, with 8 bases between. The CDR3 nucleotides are TGTGCCACCAGCAGAGAGAGGGCGGCTGGAAACACCATATATTTT. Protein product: CATSRERAAGNTIYF.

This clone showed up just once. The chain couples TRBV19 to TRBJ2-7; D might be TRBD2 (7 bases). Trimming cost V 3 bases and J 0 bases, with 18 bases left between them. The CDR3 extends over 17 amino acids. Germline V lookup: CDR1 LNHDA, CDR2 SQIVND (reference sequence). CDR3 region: CASSMGGLGAGSYEQYV. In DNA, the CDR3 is TGTGCCAGTAGTATGGGAGGGTTGGGGGCGGGCTCCTACGAGCAGTACGTC.

CDR3 in DNA: TGTGCCAGCAGCCTGGGACGGGGAAACTATGGCTACACCTTC. Protein product: CASSLGRGNYGYTF. This chain joins TRBV11-3 and TRBJ1-2; perhaps TRBD1 as D (5 bases). This CDR3 has 14 amino acids. Per the germline V gene, CDR1 is SGHNT and CDR2 is YENEEA. Trimming cost V 5 bases and J 2 bases, with 12 bases left between them.